The source of this T cell receptor (beta chain) is a study of blood T cell repertoires in COVID-19. Study at large: Samples representing acute and convalescent COVID-19 were sourced from the United States, Italy and Spain.

This study enrolled people aged about 18 to 90 from about two dozen US geographic areas. Donors were grouped by their self-reported clinical history. The germline CDR1 and CDR2 sequences are SGHDN and FVKESK. The CDR3 length is 18 residues. V was pared by 1 base and J by 1 base, with 11 bases of the junction left unmatched. Per the original data handling: Reference gene primer amplification in the assay estimated nucleated cell counts. Assay used: immunoSEQ multiplex PCR; TCRdb lists only in-frame clones, some missing. That table gives V, J and clone size, and the DNA gave D and trimming. The sample has hundreds of thousands of clones; approximately 86% are singletons.

Sample: PBMCs or T cells enriched from blood (not recorded which). V is TRBV14 and J is TRBJ1-2; 8 bases agree with TRBD1. The clonotype was recovered from a woman aged 40 to 50 with acute COVID-19. The CDR3 sequence: CASSQGRTGRSFNYGYTF. CDR3 DNA: TGTGCCAGCAGCCAAGGGAGGACAGGGCGATCTTTTAACTATGGCTACACCTTC.